The next 27 T cell receptor beta chains were all read from a single sample in a study of shared clonotypes between healthy human individuals. TCRdb's table, derived via immunoSEQ multiplex PCR, lists solely in-frame clones and lacks some. The table has 2 million or so clones, around 96% seen once. Positive CCR7 selection of CD45RO-negative cells yielded the naive CD8 cells, and terminally differentiated effector memory CD45RA+ cells were excluded. The sample was naive CD8+ T cells sorted from blood. The receptors were sampled from a man between 18 and 35 years old in good health.

In regard to this clone: Other DNA sequences of this sample code for an identical CDR3. The V gene is TRBV6-6, the J gene TRBJ2-7, with D unresolved. This CDR3 is built from 12 residues. With 6 bases removed from V and 0 bases from J, the gap between germline ends came to 6 bases. Germline CDR1 and CDR2: MNHNY and SVGAGI (reference sequence). The DNA of the CDR3 is TGTGCCAGCAGCCAGGACTCCTACGAGCAGTACTTC. Protein product: CASSQDSYEQYF.

The chain uses TRBV6-1 and TRBJ1-5, with D hard to call. Trimming cost V 1 base and J 3 bases, with 10 bases left between them. Germline V gene data show CDR1 as MNHNS and CDR2 as SASEGT. This CDR3 spans 15 amino acids. The CDR3 region is CASSEDLGLNQPQHF. Written as DNA, the CDR3 is TGTGCCAGCAGTGAAGATTTAGGCCTCAATCAGCCCCAGCATTTT.

The chain joins TRBV23-1 to TRBJ2-2; tentatively, D is TRBD1 (6 bases). TRBV23-1 is an ORF, and what it does is uncertain. The CDR3 is made up of 17 amino acids. The germline V and J ends were trimmed by 1 base and 9 bases, with 21 bases remaining between them. CDR3 coding DNA: TGCGCCAGCAGTCAATTCTGCCCCGGGACACCAACGTGGGAGCTGTTTTTT. Amino acids: CASSQFCPGTPTWELFF.

This clone has more than one count but fewer than ten. The chain links TRBV9 to TRBJ1-4, with a tentative D call TRBD1 (6 bases). The CDR3 has 14 residues. With 3 bases removed from V and 8 bases from J, the gap between germline ends came to 14 bases. The germline V gene encodes CDR1 SGDLS and CDR2 YYNGEE. The CDR3 sequence: CASSARGAPEKLFF. CDR3 DNA sequence: TGTGCCAGCAGCGCTAGGGGGGCTCCGGAAAAACTGTTTTTT.

The chain has TRBV15 and TRBJ2-7, with D perhaps TRBD1 or TRBD2 (5 bases each). This CDR3 comprises 15 residues. Trimming cost V 1 base and J 4 bases, with 14 bases left between them. CDR1 LNHNV and CDR2 YYDKDF come from the germline V gene (reference sequence). The CDR3 here is CATSRAYGAAYEQYF. CDR3 bases: TGTGCCACCAGCAGAGCTTACGGGGCTGCGTACGAGCAGTACTTC.

Regarding this clone: The sample holds other DNA sequences that translate to the same CDR3. The chain joins TRBV6-5 to TRBJ1-2; no clear D. Trimming stripped 0 bases from V and 4 bases from J, with 6 bases between. Germline assignment: CDR1 MNHEY and CDR2 SVGAGI. This CDR3 has 13 amino acids. The CDR3 here is CASSYSEGYGYTF. CDR3 coding DNA: TGTGCCAGCAGTTACTCCGAGGGCTATGGCTACACCTTC.

V and J are TRBV2 and TRBJ2-7; 9 nucleotides line up with TRBD2. Germline V gene lookup returns CDR1 SNHLY and CDR2 FYNNEI. The CDR3 extends over 15 amino acids. V lost 4 bases to trimming and J lost 1 base; unmatched junction nucleotides: 5. The CDR3 loop reads CASSGVAGVSYEQYF. In nucleotides, the CDR3 is TGTGCCAGCAGTGGAGTAGCGGGAGTGTCCTACGAGCAGTACTTC. Full variable domain (missing parts from reference TRBV2 and TRBJ2-7): EPEVTQTPSHQVTQMGQEVILRCVPISNHLYFYWYRQILGQKVEFLVSFYNNEISEKSEIFDDQFSVERPDGSNFTLKIRSTKLEDSAMYFCASSGVAGVSYEQYFGPGTRLTVT.

The V and J genes are TRBV19 and TRBJ2-7; TRBD2 matches 7 bases. The germline CDR1 and CDR2 sequences are LNHDA and SQIVND (reference sequence). This CDR3 contains 15 residues. V was pared by 0 bases and J by 5 bases, with 7 bases of the junction left unmatched. The CDR3 DNA reads as TGTGCCAGTAGTATAGATGCGGGAGCTCGGGACGAGCAGTACTTC. Amino acids: CASSIDAGARDEQYF.

As to this clone: Being one base from a much bigger clone, this may be a read error. Other DNA sequences in this specimen translate into the identical CDR3. The rearrangement joins TRBV7-2 to TRBJ2-7; D remains ambiguous. Germline CDR1 reads SGHTA; CDR2 reads FQGNSA. V lost 2 bases to trimming and J lost 3 bases, with 2 bases between them. The CDR3 has 11 residues. The CDR3 nucleotides read TGTGCCAGCAGCTTAAGCTACGAGCAGTACTTC. It encodes CASSLSYEQYF. Full variable domain (missing parts from reference TRBV7-2 and TRBJ2-7): GAGVSQSPSNKVTEKGKDVELRCDPISGHTALYWYRQSLGQGLEFLIYFQGNSAPDKSGLPSDRFSAERTGGSVSTLTIQRTQQEDSAVYLCASSLSYEQYFGPGTRLTVT.

As concerns this clone: The sample holds other DNA sequences that translate to the same CDR3. The CDR3 protein is CASSQDGQFQETQYF. In DNA form, the CDR3 reads TGCGCCAGCAGCCAAGACGGACAGTTCCAAGAGACCCAGTACTTC. The V gene is TRBV4-3, the J gene TRBJ2-5; a possible D gene is TRBD1 (6 bases). The V gene lost 0 bases and the J gene lost 1 base, with 9 bases spanning the gap. The CDR3 is 15 residues long. Per the germline V gene, CDR1 is LGHNA and CDR2 is YSLEER.

Notes on this clone: Other DNA sequences from this sample encode an identical CDR3 as well. CDR3 region: CASSFTGGNEKLFF. The CDR3 nucleotides are TGTGCCAGCAGTTTCACAGGGGGTAATGAAAAACTGTTTTTT. The chain combines TRBV27 with TRBJ1-4, with TRBD1 identical over 8 bases. CDR1 and CDR2 (germline): MNHEY, SMNVEV (reference sequence). V lost 3 bases, J lost 4 bases, and 1 base stayed unmatched. This CDR3 contains 14 residues.

This clone has just one count. The same CDR3 is also encoded by other DNA sequences in this sample. J is TRBJ2-1 and V is TRBV30; no clear D gene. CDR3 size: 13 residues. Germline V gene data show CDR1 as GTSNPN and CDR2 as SVGIG (reference sequence). V was shortened by 0 bases and J by 9 bases, with 12 bases between the two germline ends. CDR3 in amino acids: CAWSVRPEGEQFF. For the CDR3, the DNA is TGTGCCTGGAGTGTACGTCCCGAAGGTGAGCAGTTCTTC.

CDR3 sequence reads: CASSLLDGLEQYF. The CDR3 DNA reads TGTGCCAGCAGCTTGTTGGACGGTCTCGAGCAGTACTTC. The V and J genes are TRBV5-8 and TRBJ2-7, with unresolved D. The length of the CDR3 is 13 residues. With 1 base removed from V and 6 bases from J, the gap between germline ends came to 11 bases. Germline loops: CDR1 SGHTS, CDR2 YDEGEE.

The chain combines TRBV6-1 with TRBJ1-1, with a tentative D call TRBD1 (6 bases). Per the germline V gene, CDR1 is MNHNS and CDR2 is SASEGT. CDR3 length equals 14 residues. V was clipped by 2 bases and J by 3 bases, with 10 bases between them. The CDR3 nucleotides are TGTGCCAGCAGTGAATCAGGGGATCACACTGAAGCTTTCTTT. Protein product: CASSESGDHTEAFF.

Notes on this clone: Different DNA sequences within this sample yield the same CDR3. The rearrangement uses TRBV19 and TRBJ2-7; no clear D. The germline V gene has CDR1 LNHDA and CDR2 SQIVND (reference sequence). Between the trimmed V and J ends, which lost 4 bases and 1 base, there was a span of 8 bases. The CDR3 contains 13 residues. CDR3 protein: CASSRGGSYEQYF. The CDR3 nucleotides read TGTGCCAGTAGTAGGGGTGGTTCCTACGAGCAGTACTTC.

This sequence joins TRBV7-9 and TRBJ1-5; D uncertain. Trimming left V 7 bases short and J 5 bases short, with 9 bases between. Germline V gives CDR1 SEHNR, CDR2 FQNEAQ (reference sequence). This CDR3 region has 12 residues. CDR3 protein: CASTEGDQPQHF. The CDR3, as DNA: TGTGCCAGCACGGAAGGCGATCAGCCCCAGCATTTT.

The rearrangement uses TRBV7-9 and TRBJ2-3; D is undetermined. The CDR3 loop spans 15 amino acids. Germline CDR1 and CDR2: SEHNR and FQNEAQ (reference sequence). Trimming shortened V by 11 bases and J by 4 bases, and 22 bases separated the two germline ends. The CDR3 region is CACGEGKGEADTQYF. CDR3 bases: TGTGCCTGCGGAGAAGGGAAGGGCGAAGCAGATACGCAGTATTTT. The full variable domain, rest sourced from reference TRBV7-9 and TRBJ2-3, is DTGVSQNPRHKITKRGQNVTFRCDPISEHNRLYWYRQTLGQGPEFLTYFQNEAQLEKSRLLSDRFSAERPKGSFSTLEIQRTEQGDSAMYLCACGEGKGEADTQYFGPGTRLTVL.

V and J are TRBV5-8 and TRBJ1-2; no definite D call. The CDR3 is 13 amino acids. V was clipped by 3 bases and J by 6 bases, with 12 bases between them. Germline CDR1 is SGHTS and CDR2 is YDEGEE. The CDR3 DNA reads TGTGCCAGCAGCTGGGGAATGCGGAATGGCTACACCTTC. Translation: CASSWGMRNGYTF.

This chain joins TRBV10-2 and TRBJ2-2, with a weak D call TRBD2 (6 bases). With 11 bases removed from V and 3 bases from J, the gap between germline ends came to 16 bases. CDR1 and CDR2 from the germline V gene are WSHSY and SAAADI. The CDR3 is 14 amino acids. The CDR3 DNA follows: TGCGCCGGAGGGCGAGGGGCTTACACCGGGGAGCTGTTTTTT. Translation: CAGGRGAYTGELFF.

This sequence joins TRBV7-6 and TRBJ2-7, with D possibly TRBD2 on 5 matching bases. V shed 5 bases and J shed 6 bases, with 11 bases lying between them. The CDR3 extends over 12 amino acids. CDR1 and CDR2 (germline): SGHVS, FNYEAQ. The CDR3 sequence is CASSATSSEQYF. In nucleotides, the CDR3 is TGTGCCAGCAGCGCTACTAGTTCCGAGCAGTACTTC.

This chain joins TRBV7-3 and TRBJ2-3, with D tentatively TRBD1 (6 bases). Germline assignment: CDR1 SGHTA and CDR2 FQGTGA. The V and J ends lost 8 bases and 3 bases respectively, with 12 bases between them. The CDR3 sequence is 13 residues long. CDR3 region: CASLHQGTDTQYF. The CDR3 DNA reads TGTGCCAGCCTCCATCAGGGGACAGATACGCAGTATTTT.

The table lists this clone with a count of one. The chain recombines TRBV9 with TRBJ2-1; 7 nucleotides agree with TRBD2. CDR1 is SGDLS and CDR2 is YYNGEE in the germline V gene. Losses at the gene ends were 4 bases for V and 6 bases for J; bases not matched to a gene: 13. CDR3 size: 16 residues. CDR3 DNA: TGTGCCAGCAGCCCCCCCCCTCCGCGGGAGATCAATGAGCAGTTCTTC. The encoded protein is CASSPPPPREINEQFF.

The chain has TRBV6-5 and TRBJ1-1; D not certain. V was cut by 4 bases and J by 4 bases, with 7 bases left in between. From germline, CDR1 is MNHEY and CDR2 SVGAGI. CDR3 length: 12 residues. Written as DNA, the CDR3 is TGTGCCAGCAGTTTGCCGAGCACTGAAGCTTTCTTT. Encoded protein: CASSLPSTEAFF.

The chain carries TRBV6-6 and TRBJ2-1; D is unresolved. This CDR3 region has 14 residues. Deletions cut 2 bases from V and 0 bases from J, with 5 bases between. Germline V lookup: CDR1 MNHNY, CDR2 SVGAGI (reference sequence). CDR3 DNA: TGTGCCAGCAGTTACAAGGCCTCCTACAATGAGCAGTTCTTC. It encodes CASSYKASYNEQFF.

A remark on this clone: The same CDR3 can be traced to other DNA sequences in this sample. V and J are TRBV5-1 and TRBJ1-1, with unresolved D. This CDR3 comprises 13 residues. Trimming removed 0 bases from V and 2 bases from J, with 5 bases in between. The germline gives CDR1 SGHRS, CDR2 YFSETQ. The CDR3 DNA is TGCGCCAGCAGCTTGGGGGTTAACACTGAAGCTTTCTTT. Protein sequence: CASSLGVNTEAFF.

The chain employs TRBV6-1 and TRBJ2-5; TRBD2 aligns across 7 bases. V trimming: 3 bases; J trimming: 5 bases; junction bases outside the gene matches: 9. The germline gives CDR1 MNHNS, CDR2 SASEGT. The CDR3 spans 15 residues. Written as DNA, the CDR3 is TGTGCCAGCAGTGACCTCAGCGGGGTACGGGAGACCCAGTACTTC. Amino acid sequence: CASSDLSGVRETQYF.

The CDR3 bases are TGTGCCTTCGTCCTAGGTTCCTACAATGAGCAGTTCTTC. Protein: CAFVLGSYNEQFF. The V call is TRBV2, the J call TRBJ2-1; D gene uncertain. With 11 bases removed from V and 1 base from J, the gap between germline ends came to 12 bases. Looked up from germline, CDR1 is SNHLY and CDR2 is FYNNEI. The CDR3 has 13 residues.